This T cell receptor beta chain originates from a study of high-grade serous ovarian cancer treatment subgroups. On the study more broadly: Samples averaged 14,192 reads and roughly 7,500 unique TCR beta rearrangements. Broader study findings: TCR relatedness rose with neoantigen level and trended with mutation load. Same-patient tumor repertoires overlapped at roughly 0.1 to 0.79; different patients barely overlapped. These tumor repertoires lack spatial information from bulk sequencing.

This clone showed up just once. Its antigen is undetermined. Tumor tissue was taken before any definitive surgery or chemotherapy was given. Sequencing used immunoSEQ multiplex PCR; TCRdb keeps in-frame clones, though not all of them. Here the sample spans about 16,000 clones, roughly 90% being singletons. The sample was tumor tissue. This clonotype originated in a human donor with high-grade serous ovarian cancer.

The DNA for the CDR3 is TGCAGCGCGGGATCAGGGGGCACAGATACGCAGTATTTT. Translation: CSAGSGGTDTQYF. The chain links TRBV29-1 to TRBJ2-3; tentatively, D is TRBD1 (6 bases). Trimming shortened V by 7 bases and J by 1 base, and 12 bases separated the two germline ends. CDR1 and CDR2 (germline): SQVTM, ANQGSEA. CDR3 length equals 13 residues.